Following are 30 T cell receptor beta chains from one sample sequenced in a study of control samples from healthy donors and cancer patients. Sequencing was performed with immunoSEQ multiplex PCR; in TCRdb, only in-frame clones are kept and a portion is missing. This table has about 95,000 clones, roughly nine tenths appearing once. Sequences were obtained from blood. These receptors came from a woman aged 25 to 45 in good health.

The CDR3 DNA follows: TGTGCCAGCAGTTGGGGGACAGGGACAAAAGGAGCTTTCTTT. Translated, it gives CASSWGTGTKGAFF. The chain carries TRBV6-6 and TRBJ1-1, with 9 bases aligning to TRBD1. The CDR3 sequence is 14 residues long. CDR1 MNHNY and CDR2 SVGAGI come from the germline V gene (reference sequence). J lost 10 bases, V lost 4 bases, and 10 bases had no gene match.

The chain employs TRBV2 and TRBJ1-6; possible D gene TRBD1, 5 bases. Germline CDR1 reads SNHLY; CDR2 reads FYNNEI. The CDR3 has 15 amino acids. Trimming stripped 2 bases from V and 6 bases from J, with 11 bases between. Here the CDR3 DNA reads TGTGCCAGCAGTGAAAGGGGTTCGGGTAATTCACCCCTCCACTTT. Its translation is CASSERGSGNSPLHF.

This chain uses TRBV5-1 with TRBJ2-2; 14 positions match TRBD2. Germline lookup yields CDR1 SGHRS and CDR2 YFSETQ. There are 17 residues in the CDR3. The J segment lost 6 bases and the V segment lost 10 bases, leaving 14 bases of the junction unmatched. CDR3 in amino acids: CARKRLAGGRSAGELFF. CDR3 bases: TGCGCCCGCAAGCGACTAGCGGGGGGGCGGAGCGCCGGGGAGCTGTTTTTT.

The rearrangement links TRBV19 to TRBJ1-3; tentatively, D is TRBD1 (5 bases). The CDR3 contains 16 residues. Germline loops: CDR1 LNHDA, CDR2 SQIVND (reference sequence). V lost 3 bases, J lost 2 bases, and 14 bases lay in between. This chain's CDR3 is CASSMMQRGAGNTIYF. The CDR3, as DNA: TGTGCCAGTAGTATGATGCAGCGAGGGGCTGGAAACACCATATATTTT. The full variable domain, completed using reference TRBV19 and TRBJ1-3, is DGGITQSPKYLFRKEGQNVTLSCEQNLNHDAMYWYRQDPGQGLRLIYYSQIVNDFQKGDIAEGYSVSREKKESFPLTVTSAQKNPTAFYLCASSMMQRGAGNTIYFGEGSWLTVV.

This chain links TRBV4-1 with TRBJ1-5; D not resolved. The CDR3 is 13 amino acids. Between the trimmed V and J ends, which lost 5 bases and 9 bases, there was a span of 14 bases. Germline V gives CDR1 MGHRA, CDR2 YSYEKL. Here the CDR3 reads CASSNEEERPQHF. The CDR3 DNA reads as TGCGCCAGCAGCAACGAGGAGGAGAGGCCCCAGCATTTT.

The rearrangement uses TRBV5-1 and TRBJ2-5; TRBD1 aligns across 11 bases. Looked up from germline, CDR1 is SGHRS and CDR2 is YFSETQ. This CDR3 has 15 residues. J was trimmed by 5 bases and V by 9 bases; bases with no gene match: 12. The CDR3 loop is CATADRGLRAETQYF. The CDR3, as DNA: TGCGCCACAGCGGACAGGGGGCTTCGTGCGGAGACCCAGTACTTC. The variable domain in full, with the rest retrieved from reference TRBV5-1 and TRBJ2-5, is KAGVTQTPRYLIKTRGQQVTLSCSPISGHRSVSWYQQTPGQGLQFLFEYFSETQRNKGNFPGRFSGRQFSNSRSEMNVSTLELGDSALYLCATADRGLRAETQYFGPGTRLLVL.

The chain employs TRBV6-5 and TRBJ1-1; no firm D call. Germline V gives CDR1 MNHEY, CDR2 SVGAGI. The CDR3 totals 15 residues. Trimming cost V 9 bases and J 0 bases, with 17 bases left between them. This CDR3 is CASEGRKSMNTEAFF. CDR3 sequence (DNA): TGTGCCAGTGAAGGCCGAAAGTCGATGAACACTGAAGCTTTCTTT.

The rearrangement joins TRBV6-1 to TRBJ1-6; TRBD1 matches 8 bases. The germline gives CDR1 MNHNS, CDR2 SASEGT. The V segment lost 3 bases and the J segment 6 bases; nucleotides outside the gene matches: 4. The CDR3 consists of 15 residues. CDR3 DNA sequence: TGTGCCAGCAGTGACCAGGGGGCGCCTAATTCACCCCTCCACTTT. Its translation is CASSDQGAPNSPLHF.

J is TRBJ1-6 and V is TRBV30; D is possibly TRBD1 (5 bases). Germline lookup yields CDR1 GTSNPN and CDR2 SVGIG (reference sequence). The CDR3 extends over 12 amino acids. CDR3 nucleotide sequence: TGTGCTGGACAAGGACCAAATTCACCCCTCCACTTT. It yields the protein CAGQGPNSPLHF.

V is TRBV3-1 (or the pseudogene TRBV3-2) and J is TRBJ2-7; D gene unclear. The CDR3 runs 13 residues. The ends were cut back, 5 bases at V and 5 bases at J, with 13 bases in the middle. In germline, CDR1 is LGHDT, CDR2 YNNKEL (reference sequence). This CDR3 reads CASSSTSTHEQYF. DNA of the CDR3: TGTGCCAGCAGCTCGACCTCGACCCACGAGCAGTACTTC.

The chain uses TRBV19 and TRBJ1-5; 8 positions match TRBD1. The CDR3 spans 15 residues. V dropped 6 bases and J dropped 2; count of bases not matched to a gene: 6. The germline CDR1 and CDR2 sequences are LNHDA and SQIVND (reference sequence). The DNA for the CDR3 is TGTGCCAGTAGGGACAGGGTGATAGGCAATCAGCCCCAGCATTTT. As protein: CASRDRVIGNQPQHF.

This clone was seen just once. The chain couples TRBV13 to TRBJ2-1; D call uncertain. In germline, CDR1 is PRHDT, CDR2 FYEKMQ (reference sequence). This CDR3 is 15 amino acids long. V was pared by 5 bases and J by 6 bases, with 17 bases between. CDR3 bases: TGTGCCAGCAGCCAAGGGTCGGCTAAATTCAATGAGCAGTTCTTC. Protein: CASSQGSAKFNEQFF.

The CDR3: CASSMEPGTTFQETQYF. The CDR3 coding sequence is TGTGCCAGTAGTATGGAACCCGGGACAACATTTCAAGAGACCCAGTACTTC. The V gene is TRBV19, the J gene TRBJ2-5; D might be TRBD1 (6 bases). Trimming cost V 3 bases and J 2 bases, with 19 bases left between them. Germline-derived CDR1 and CDR2 are LNHDA and SQIVND (reference sequence). There are 17 residues in the CDR3.

The chain is built from TRBV5-4 and TRBJ2-5; either TRBD1 or TRBD2 may fit D (5 bases each). Germline assignment: CDR1 SGHNT and CDR2 YYREEE (reference sequence). The CDR3 extends over 15 amino acids. The V end was cut by 4 bases, the J end by 5 bases, with 18 bases between. CDR3 in DNA: TGTGCCAGCAGCCCACAGGACCTAGGCGGGGAGACCCAGTACTTC. Its protein product is CASSPQDLGGETQYF. The full variable domain, its missing parts supplied by reference TRBV5-4 and TRBJ2-5, is ETGVTQSPTHLIKTRGQQVTLRCSSQSGHNTVSWYQQALGQGPQFIFQYYREEENGRGNFPPRFSGLQFPNYSSELNVNALELDDSALYLCASSPQDLGGETQYFGPGTRLLVL.

The chain combines TRBV30 with TRBJ1-6; D call uncertain. In germline, CDR1 is GTSNPN, CDR2 SVGIG (reference sequence). This CDR3 region has 15 residues. V dropped 8 bases and J dropped 7 bases, with 21 bases sitting between them. The DNA for the CDR3 is TGTGCCGCCAAGGGAGTCATAACTAAAAATTCACCCCTCCACTTT. Translation: CAAKGVITKNSPLHF.

Concerning this clone itself: This CDR3 is also generated by other DNA sequences in the sample. This chain connects TRBV6-4 to TRBJ2-1; a weak D match, TRBD2 (6 bases). The CDR3 has 14 residues. Per germline, CDR1 MRHNA and CDR2 SNTAGT. Trimming removed 0 bases from V and 5 bases from J, with 8 bases in between. CDR3 region: CASSDSGGHNEQFF. CDR3 nucleotides: TGTGCCAGCAGTGACTCGGGGGGTCACAATGAGCAGTTCTTC.

The J gene is TRBJ1-2, the V gene TRBV6-1; TRBD1 might be the D (5 bases). The germline gives CDR1 MNHNS, CDR2 SASEGT. V shed 2 bases and J shed 8 bases, with 15 bases lying between them. CDR3 size: 14 residues. This chain's CDR3 is CASSESGGRYGYTF. CDR3 nucleotide sequence: TGTGCCAGCAGTGAAAGCGGGGGAAGGTACGGCTACACCTTC.

This sequence joins TRBV5-1 and TRBJ1-1; TRBD1 might be the D (5 bases). Per the germline V gene, CDR1 is SGHRS and CDR2 is YFSETQ. This CDR3 has 15 residues. V was shortened by 4 bases and J by 3 bases, with 16 bases between the two germline ends. Here the CDR3 DNA reads TGCGCCAGCAGCCCGGCCGGGGGGGGATACACTGAAGCTTTCTTT. It yields the protein CASSPAGGGYTEAFF. Filled out from reference TRBV5-1 and TRBJ1-1, the complete variable domain reads KAGVTQTPRYLIKTRGQQVTLSCSPISGHRSVSWYQQTPGQGLQFLFEYFSETQRNKGNFPGRFSGRQFSNSRSEMNVSTLELGDSALYLCASSPAGGGYTEAFFGQGTRLTVV.

This clone appeared a few times. The chain combines TRBV5-1 with TRBJ2-7, with D possibly being TRBD1 (5 bases). The V end was cut by 4 bases, the J end by 3 bases, with 14 bases between. The length of the CDR3 is 14 residues. CDR1 and CDR2 from the germline V gene are SGHRS and YFSETQ. The CDR3 DNA is TGCGCCAGCAGCACCGACAGAGATTTCTACGAGCAGTACTTC. Protein product: CASSTDRDFYEQYF.

The genes are TRBV5-1 and TRBJ2-7; tentative D call: TRBD1 (6 bases). The length of the CDR3 is 14 residues. CDR1 and CDR2 (germline): SGHRS, YFSETQ. Trimming stripped 5 bases from V and 2 bases from J, with 14 bases between. The CDR3 region has the DNA TGCGCCAGCAGGAAGACAGGCGTACCCTACGAGCAGTACTTC. It encodes CASRKTGVPYEQYF.

The rearrangement joins TRBV6-1 to TRBJ2-7, with D perhaps matching TRBD1 (6 bases). Germline V lookup: CDR1 MNHNS, CDR2 SASEGT. This CDR3 is 17 amino acids long. V was clipped by 4 bases and J by 1 base, with 20 bases between them. CDR3 nucleotides: TGTGCCAGCAGTGGCGCAGGGGAGCTGGGATATTCCTACGAGCAGTACTTC. This translates into CASSGAGELGYSYEQYF.

The J gene is TRBJ1-1, the V gene TRBV3-1 (or the pseudogene TRBV3-2); 9 nucleotides line up with TRBD1. The CDR3 sequence is 20 residues long. Germline CDR1 LGHDT, CDR2 YNNKEL (reference sequence). V lost 1 base and J lost 0; bases outside the gene matches: 15. The CDR3 nucleotides are TGTGCCAGCAGCCAAGTTTCCCCTTCCCCTCGGACAGGGGTGAACACTGAAGCTTTCTTT. This sequence encodes CASSQVSPSPRTGVNTEAFF.

The CDR3 DNA reads as TGTGCCAGCAGTAGAGAGGTCACGAGCTTAAATGAAAAACTGTTTTTT. Translation: CASSREVTSLNEKLFF. The rearrangement joins TRBV27 to TRBJ1-4; D gene unclear. This CDR3 has 16 amino acids. V gave up 5 bases and J gave up 5 bases, with 18 bases separating them. Germline CDR1 reads MNHEY; CDR2 reads SMNVEV (reference sequence).

This chain uses TRBV6-6 with TRBJ1-5; 7 bases are shared with TRBD1. CDR1 and CDR2 (germline): MNHNY, SVGAGI (reference sequence). The CDR3 spans 14 residues. Losses at the gene ends were 5 bases for V and 7 bases for J; bases not matched to a gene: 8. The CDR3, as DNA: TGTGCCAGCAGTCCAGACAGGGAAGACCAGCCCCAGCATTTT. Amino acids: CASSPDREDQPQHF.

This clone was seen only a few times. In DNA form, the CDR3 reads TGTGTCAGAGGAAGATTGGGGGACACCGGGGAGCTGTTTTTT. Its translation: CVRGRLGDTGELFF. This chain joins TRBV7-5 and TRBJ2-2. TRBV7-5 is flagged as a pseudogene. The CDR3 totals 14 residues.

The chain is built from TRBV18 and TRBJ1-2; no firm D call. This CDR3 is 14 amino acids long. Germline values: CDR1 KGHSH, CDR2 LQKENI. Trimming took 8 bases from V and 13 from J, leaving 26 bases between them. As DNA, the CDR3 is TGTGCCAGCGCACGGCCGGGAGGCCGCGCGGGGAGCACCTTC. Translated, it gives CASARPGGRAGSTF. Complete variable domain (other parts from reference TRBV18 and TRBJ1-2): NAGVMQNPRHLVRRRGQEARLRCSPMKGHSHVYWYRQLPEEGLKFMVYLQKENIIDESGMPKERFSAEFPKEGPSILRIQQVVRGDSAAYFCASARPGGRAGSTFGSGTRLTVV.

The chain joins TRBV30 to TRBJ2-1; 9 bases match TRBD2. CDR1 GTSNPN and CDR2 SVGIG come from the germline V gene (reference sequence). J lost 2 bases, V lost 3 bases, and 2 bases had no gene match. This CDR3 has 14 residues. The DNA of the CDR3 is TGTGCCTGGAGAGGCGGGGGGGCCTACAATGAGCAGTTCTTC. Translation: CAWRGGGAYNEQFF.

To note about this clone: At one of its ends the junction is not consistent with the germline gene, which may arise from a read error. The J gene is TRBJ1-1, the V gene TRBV5-5; D unclear. CDR1 and CDR2 (germline): SGHKS, YYEKEE (reference sequence). The CDR3 loop spans 13 amino acids. The CDR3 sequence: CASTLEGDTEAFF. DNA for the CDR3: TGTGCCAGCACCTTGGAAGGAGACACTGAAGCTTTCTTT. Drawing the rest from reference TRBV5-5 and TRBJ1-1, the complete variable domain is DAGVTQSPTHLIKTRGQQVTLRCSPISGHKSVSWYQQVLGQGPQFIFQYYEKEERGRGNFPDRFSARQFPNYSSELNVNALLLGDSALYLCASTLEGDTEAFFGQGTRLTVV.

V is TRBV4-1 and J is TRBJ2-1, with 9 positions matching TRBD2. V shed 0 bases, J shed 3 bases, and the junction held 6 bases outside the gene matches. This CDR3 region has 17 residues. From germline, CDR1 is MGHRA and CDR2 YSYEKL. CDR3 region: CASSQDTGTSLYNEQFF. CDR3 sequence (DNA): TGCGCCAGCAGCCAAGACACCGGGACTAGCCTCTACAATGAGCAGTTCTTC.

This chain links TRBV7-9 with TRBJ1-3; 7 bases fit TRBD1. Germline V gives CDR1 SEHNR, CDR2 FQNEAQ (reference sequence). Trimming took 7 bases from V and 1 from J; bases not matched to a gene: 22. There are 20 residues in the CDR3. The CDR3 spells CASTPFSAYSGGSSGNTIYF. In nucleotides, the CDR3 is TGTGCCAGCACCCCCTTTTCGGCTTACTCAGGGGGATCGTCTGGAAACACCATATATTTT.